The rows below give T cell receptor beta chains drawn from one sample of a study of immune evolution from preneoplasia to lung adenocarcinoma. The protocol was immunoSEQ multiplex PCR, while the TCRdb copy is restricted to in-frame clones and leaves out a portion. The profile shows about 26,000 clones, just under 75% of them singletons. The specimen sequenced was FFPE invasive lung adenocarcinoma tissue. The receptor set was obtained from a person between 55 and 69 years old with invasive lung adenocarcinoma. Some clones in this sample may be carry-over from other donors' samples. Each CDR3 is given with its conserved first and last residue. A D gene is named only where the DNA matches it firmly. Only part of the rows carry a size: once, few, many, or a class if the clone is expanded.

TGTGCCACCAGCAGGCCGGACAGGGCTAACTATGGCTACACCTTC CATSRPDRANYGYTF TRBD1 TRBV15 NA TRBJ1-2
TGTGCCAGCAGCGGACAGGGGGGGATTCAAGCCGGGGAGACCCAGTACTTC CASSGQGGIQAGETQYF TRBD1 TRBV7-6 NA TRBJ2-5
TGTGCCAGCAGCTTATCCCGACAGAGCTCCTACAATGAGCAGTTCTTC CASSLSRQSSYNEQFF NA TRBV11-2 NA TRBJ2-1
TGTGCCAGCAGCCGGGACAGGGAGATAAGTGAGCAGTTCTTC CASSRDREISEQFF TRBD1 TRBV11-2 NA TRBJ2-1
TGTGCCTGGAGTAGGCGGGGGCCGACCTATGGCTACACCTTC CAWSRRGPTYGYTF NA TRBV30 NA TRBJ1-2
TGCGCCAGCAGCTCGGGACAGGGCATGGAGACCCAGTACTTC CASSSGQGMETQYF TRBD1 TRBV5-1 NA TRBJ2-5
TGTGCCAGTATGGGCGGGAGGGTCTTAAGAGAGCAGTTCTTC CASMGGRVLREQFF TRBD2 TRBV19 NA TRBJ2-1
TGTGCCAGCAGCTTGAGGGGGGCGGGAGGCAAGGGTGAGCAGTTCTTC CASSLRGAGGKGEQFF TRBD2 TRBV5-4 once TRBJ2-1
TGTGCCAGCAGTTTATGGCAGGGGGGGCCTGAAGCTTTCTTT CASSLWQGGPEAFF TRBD1 TRBV28 NA TRBJ1-1
TGTGCCAGCAGCTTAGGGCAGGTGCGGAACACCGGGGAGCTGTTTTTT CASSLGQVRNTGELFF NA TRBV7-7 NA TRBJ2-2
TGTGCCAGCAGTCCAACTAGCATACACAATGAGCAGTTCTTC CASSPTSIHNEQFF NA TRBV27 NA TRBJ2-1
TGTGCCAGTAGTAAAGAGGACTTCTACACAGATACGCAGTATTTT CASSKEDFYTDTQYF NA TRBV19 NA TRBJ2-3
TGTGCCAGCAGTTCTGGACTAAACCAAGAGACCCAGTACTTC CASSSGLNQETQYF NA TRBV27 once TRBJ2-5